This T cell receptor (beta chain) is drawn from a study of blood T cell repertoires in COVID-19. About the study: Acute and convalescent COVID-19 specimens originated in the United States, Italy and Spain. Nucleic acid was either cDNA or gDNA, and it came from T cells, B-cell-depleted T cells, or PBMCs.

CDR1 SGDLS and CDR2 YYNGEE come from the germline V gene. This CDR3 comprises 15 residues. V gave up 5 bases and J gave up 3 bases; unmatched junction bases: 6. As handled by the study authors: Amplification of reference gene primers provided the estimated nucleated cell counts. Generated by immunoSEQ multiplex PCR, the TCRdb table keeps only in-frame clones and is missing some. V and J calls plus clone size are reproduced from that table; the DNA served to infer D and trimming. Of approximately 24,000 clones listed, 87% are singletons. The clonotype was recovered from a man aged 50 to 60 with active COVID-19. The chain carries TRBV9 and TRBJ2-1, with TRBD2 identical over 9 bases. What was sequenced was peripheral blood. The CDR3 spells CASSSSGNGYNEQFF. CDR3 bases: TGTGCCAGCAGTTCTAGCGGGAATGGCTACAATGAGCAGTTCTTC.